The 27 T cell receptor beta chains presented below share a single source sample, sequenced in a study of T cells after yellow fever vaccination. Using its own MiXCR run on the 5' RACE reads, TCRdb lists one record per CDR3 protein. The sample carries 450,000 to 600,000 distinct CDR3 sequences, roughly 14% recorded once. Sequenced here: PBMCs, sampled on the day of the yellow fever booster vaccination. The receptors stem from a man aged 25 to 40 who received the YFV17D yellow fever vaccine.

This clonotype was counted a few times. This CDR3 reads CASSLERRLENIQYF. The DNA of the CDR3 is TGTGCCAGCAGCTTAGAGAGGCGCCTCGAGAACATTCAGTACTTC. The V gene is TRBV13, the J gene TRBJ2-4, with D unclear. The CDR3 has 15 amino acids. Germline CDR1 reads PRHDT; CDR2 reads FYEKMQ (reference sequence). Trimming pared 1 base from V and 7 bases from J, leaving 14 bases between.

The V gene is TRBV6-5, the J gene TRBJ2-5; D gene uncertain. Trimming took 0 bases from V and 7 from J, leaving 6 bases between them. The CDR3 extends over 12 amino acids. The germline CDR1 and CDR2 sequences are MNHEY and SVGAGI. The CDR3 reads CASSYSTGTQYF. The CDR3 DNA sequence: TGTGCCAGCAGTTACTCGACGGGGACCCAGTACTTC.

V gene TRBV12-3 or TRBV12-4 combines with J gene TRBJ2-7; possible D gene TRBD2, 7 bases. V was cut by 3 bases and J by 0 bases, with 33 bases left in between. There are 22 residues in the CDR3. The CDR3 DNA follows: TGTGCCAGCAGTTTCGGGGAGGTTCGATGGGGGAGGGATCAGGGGAGCTCCTACGAGCAGTACTTC. It is translated as CASSFGEVRWGRDQGSSYEQYF.

This clonotype was observed a few times. This chain uses TRBV5-5 with TRBJ2-6, with D perhaps TRBD2 (6 bases). The CDR3 spans 17 residues. The ends were cut back, 1 base at V and 0 bases at J, with 11 bases in the middle. Germline lookup yields CDR1 SGHKS and CDR2 YYEKEE (reference sequence). CDR3 protein: CASSLRVGGSGANVLTF. In nucleotides, the CDR3 is TGTGCCAGCAGCTTGCGTGTGGGGGGCTCTGGGGCCAACGTCCTGACTTTC.

V and J are TRBV20-1 and TRBJ1-4; perhaps TRBD1 as D (6 bases). Between the trimmed V and J ends, which lost 3 bases and 7 bases, there was a span of 12 bases. Per the germline V gene, CDR1 is DFQATT and CDR2 is SNEGSKA (reference sequence). The CDR3 is 13 amino acids. The CDR3 bases are TGCAGTGCTAGCGGGGGGCTTGGTGAAAAACTGTTTTTT. This codes for CSASGGLGEKLFF.

This clonotype was seen a single time. J is TRBJ2-7 and V is TRBV20-1; D gene uncertain. Germline CDR1 DFQATT, CDR2 SNEGSKA (reference sequence). The CDR3 contains 13 residues. V lost 5 bases and J 4 bases, leaving 15 bases between the germline ends. The CDR3 reads CSAWSETNYEQYF. The CDR3 nucleotides are TGCAGTGCTTGGTCAGAGACCAATTACGAGCAGTACTTC.

In its sample, this clonotype was seen a few times. The rearrangement links TRBV15 to TRBJ2-4; D gene ambiguous. The CDR3 runs to 18 residues. Trimming cost V 0 bases and J 1 base, with 16 bases left between them. Germline V gives CDR1 LNHNV, CDR2 YYDKDF (reference sequence). The CDR3 sequence: CATSREAPLVLAKNIQYF. The CDR3 DNA reads TGTGCCACCAGCAGAGAGGCCCCCCTAGTACTCGCCAAAAACATTCAGTACTTC.

The chain couples TRBV19 to TRBJ1-5; D perhaps matches TRBD1 (5 bases). Germline lookup yields CDR1 LNHDA and CDR2 SQIVND (reference sequence). Trimming cost V 7 bases and J 2 bases, with 12 bases left between them. CDR3 length: 14 residues. CDR3 amino acids: CASIQGWGNQPQHF. CDR3 nucleotide sequence: TGTGCCAGTATCCAGGGATGGGGCAATCAGCCCCAGCATTTT.

The genes are TRBV5-6 and TRBJ2-1; TRBD2 agrees at 8 bases. CDR3 length: 15 amino acids. J gave up 10 bases and V 3 bases, and 12 bases lay outside the gene matches. In germline, CDR1 is SGHDT, CDR2 YYEEEE. The CDR3: CASSSTWGLGGEQFF. The CDR3 bases are TGTGCCAGCAGCTCTACCTGGGGACTAGGAGGGGAGCAGTTCTTC.

This sequence joins TRBV15 and TRBJ2-7; 8 bases fit TRBD1. Germline V gives CDR1 LNHNV, CDR2 YYDKDF (reference sequence). The CDR3 is 14 residues long. The V and J ends lost 8 bases and 1 base, in that order; junction bases with no gene match: 7. CDR3 DNA: TGTGCCACCGCCAGGACAGGGACTTCCTACGAGCAGTACTTC. This encodes CATARTGTSYEQYF.

The chain links TRBV30 to TRBJ1-2; D is undetermined. The length of the CDR3 is 14 residues. Trimming shortened V by 1 base and J by 4 bases, and 13 bases separated the two germline ends. Looked up from germline, CDR1 is GTSNPN and CDR2 is SVGIG (reference sequence). CDR3 region: CAWSGGIRGYGYTF. The CDR3 bases are TGTGCCTGGAGTGGCGGAATTCGAGGCTATGGCTACACCTTC.

This chain links TRBV20-1 with TRBJ1-4; the D is unclear. Germline lookup yields CDR1 DFQATT and CDR2 SNEGSKA (reference sequence). The CDR3 loop spans 13 amino acids. CDR3 protein: CRALVGGSEKLFF. CDR3 DNA: TGCAGAGCCTTAGTAGGTGGTTCTGAAAAACTGTTTTTT.

This clonotype was seen repeatedly, ten times or more. The chain couples TRBV5-6 to TRBJ2-5, with no clear D. The V end lost 4 bases, the J end lost 5 bases, and 12 bases lay between the germline ends. CDR1 and CDR2 (germline): SGHDT, YYEEEE. The CDR3 covers 13 residues. Here the CDR3 reads CASSPGVGETQYF. CDR3 in DNA: TGTGCCAGCAGCCCCGGCGTGGGGGAGACCCAGTACTTC. The whole variable domain, remainder taken from reference TRBV5-6 and TRBJ2-5, is DAGVTQSPTHLIKTRGQQVTLRCSPKSGHDTVSWYQQALGQGPQFIFQYYEEEERQRGNFPDRFSGHQFPNYSSELNVNALLLGDSALYLCASSPGVGETQYFGPGTRLLVL.

This clonotype is classed as large. V is TRBV27 and J is TRBJ1-2; D gene unclear. Germline CDR1 reads MNHEY; CDR2 reads SMNVEV (reference sequence). V was trimmed by 6 bases and J by 5 bases, leaving 13 bases between them. This CDR3 is 13 amino acids long. CDR3 coding DNA: TGTGCCAGCAGCTTCGGACGGGATTATGGCTACACCTTC. Translated, it gives CASSFGRDYGYTF.

The genes are TRBV5-1 and TRBJ1-1; D gene unclear. V was shortened by 5 bases and J by 3 bases, with 14 bases between the two germline ends. The CDR3 has 14 amino acids. CDR1 and CDR2 (germline): SGHRS, YFSETQ. DNA of the CDR3: TGCGCCAGCAGACGGGAGGAAGGCTACACTGAAGCTTTCTTT. This translates into CASRREEGYTEAFF.

This clonotype was picked up a small number of times. The chain combines TRBV4-3 with TRBJ1-3; 8 bases agree with TRBD1. The CDR3 covers 16 residues. Germline trimming cut 3 bases from V and 2 bases from J; bases unmatched to any gene: 6. Germline CDR1 and CDR2: LGHNA and YSLEER. The CDR3 reads CASSQDGQGTGNTIYF. Here the CDR3 DNA reads TGCGCCAGCAGCCAGGACGGACAGGGAACTGGAAACACCATATATTTT.

This clonotype was recorded many times. This chain links TRBV7-9 with TRBJ2-7; unclear D gene. Trimming left V 3 bases short and J 3 bases short, with 12 bases between. Germline CDR1 is SEHNR and CDR2 is FQNEAQ (reference sequence). The CDR3 is 14 residues long. The CDR3 is CASSFGLADYEQYF. CDR3 DNA: TGTGCCAGCAGCTTTGGGCTTGCAGACTACGAGCAGTACTTC.

V usage is TRBV11-2 and J usage is TRBJ2-7, with a weak D call TRBD2 (5 bases). Germline CDR1 reads SGHAT; CDR2 reads FQNNGV. Trimming shortened V by 1 base and J by 0 bases, and 10 bases separated the two germline ends. The CDR3 contains 15 residues. CDR3 protein: CASSLATGSSYEQYF. The CDR3 DNA is TGTGCCAGCAGCTTAGCCACGGGAAGCTCCTACGAGCAGTACTTC. The whole variable domain, remainder taken from reference TRBV11-2 and TRBJ2-7, is EAGVAQSPRYKIIEKRQSVAFWCNPISGHATLYWYQQILGQGPKLLIQFQNNGVVDDSQLPKDRFSAERLKGVDSTLKIQPAKLEDSAVYLCASSLATGSSYEQYFGPGTRLTVT.

There are many counts of this clonotype. The genes are TRBV7-2 and TRBJ1-2; D may be TRBD1 (6 bases). V dropped 1 base and J dropped 4 bases, with 7 bases sitting between them. Germline-derived CDR1 and CDR2 are SGHTA and FQGNSA. This CDR3 spans 13 amino acids. The CDR3: CASSLGGGYGYTF. CDR3 DNA sequence: TGTGCCAGCAGCTTAGGAGGGGGCTATGGCTACACCTTC.

The chain has TRBV7-2 and TRBJ2-1; no reliable D call. The CDR3 is made up of 15 amino acids. Trimming took off 5 bases at V and 0 bases at J, with 11 bases between the two ends. Germline V gene sequence: CDR1 SGHTA, CDR2 FQGNSA. CDR3 sequence (DNA): TGTGCCAGCAGCCCGCCCGGTCACTCCTACAATGAGCAGTTCTTC. This gives the protein CASSPPGHSYNEQFF.

The J gene is TRBJ1-3, the V gene TRBV24-1; D remains ambiguous. V dropped 4 bases and J dropped 4 bases, with 7 bases sitting between them. CDR3 size: 13 residues. The germline gives CDR1 KGHDR, CDR2 SFDVKD. The CDR3 protein is CATSDVLGNTIYF. CDR3 DNA: TGTGCCACCAGTGACGTACTCGGAAACACCATATATTTT.

This clonotype was picked up a small number of times. The V gene is TRBV5-1, the J gene TRBJ2-2, with 11 bases aligning to TRBD2. Germline CDR1 is SGHRS and CDR2 is YFSETQ. The CDR3 loop spans 17 amino acids. The trim removed 4 bases at V and 3 bases at J, leaving 8 bases unmatched. CDR3 loop: CASSNQLAGVDTGELFF. DNA for the CDR3: TGCGCCAGCAGCAACCAACTAGCGGGAGTCGACACCGGGGAGCTGTTTTTT.

The chain is built from TRBV25-1 and TRBJ2-1; no firm D call. The germline V gene encodes CDR1 MGHDK and CDR2 SYGVNS. The V end lost 0 bases, the J end lost 7 bases, and 7 bases lay between the germline ends. This CDR3 region has 13 residues. CDR3 loop: CASSEYIGNEQFF. For the CDR3, the DNA is TGTGCCAGCAGTGAATATATTGGGAATGAGCAGTTCTTC. The full variable domain, with the rest looked up from reference TRBV25-1 and TRBJ2-1, is EADIYQTPRYLVIGTGKKITLECSQTMGHDKMYWYQQDPGMELHLIHYSYGVNSTEKGDLSSESTVSRIRTEHFPLTLESARPSHTSQYLCASSEYIGNEQFFGPGTRLTVL.

This clonotype was seen a few times. The chain carries TRBV5-1 and TRBJ2-1; tentative D call: TRBD2 (5 bases). CDR3 length: 13 amino acids. V lost 1 base and J 5 bases, leaving 7 bases between the germline ends. CDR1 SGHRS and CDR2 YFSETQ come from the germline V gene. This chain's CDR3 is CASSLWGDNEQFF. The CDR3 coding sequence is TGCGCCAGCAGCTTGTGGGGAGACAATGAGCAGTTCTTC.

V is TRBV20-1 and J is TRBJ2-5; 7 bases fit TRBD2. The V segment lost 0 bases and the J segment 4 bases; nucleotides outside the gene matches: 5. This CDR3 is 14 amino acids long. The germline V gene has CDR1 DFQATT and CDR2 SNEGSKA (reference sequence). CDR3 sequence reads: CSAREGGNGETQYF. In DNA, the CDR3 is TGCAGTGCTAGAGAGGGGGGGAACGGAGAGACCCAGTACTTC.

The chain combines TRBV4-1 with TRBJ2-7, with D possibly matching TRBD1 (5 bases). In germline, CDR1 is MGHRA, CDR2 YSYEKL. Trimming stripped 0 bases from V and 7 bases from J, with 13 bases between. This CDR3 comprises 14 residues. The CDR3 reads CASSQDRGALEQYF. The CDR3 DNA is TGCGCCAGCAGCCAAGATAGGGGTGCCTTGGAGCAGTACTTC.

V and J are TRBV20-1 and TRBJ2-7; D remains unclear. V gave up 1 base and J gave up 2 bases, with 9 bases separating them. The germline gives CDR1 DFQATT, CDR2 SNEGSKA (reference sequence). The CDR3 is 13 residues long. The CDR3 spells CSARAPEAYEQYF. CDR3 nucleotides: TGCAGTGCTAGAGCTCCAGAAGCCTACGAGCAGTACTTC.